Below, 29 T cell receptor beta chains from the same sample are listed, as sequenced in a study of blood T cell repertoires in COVID-19. Produced via immunoSEQ multiplex PCR; TCRdb's table is partial and in-frame only. Among 250,000 to 400,000 clones listed, less than 85% were seen once. The sample consisted of PBMCs or T cells enriched from blood (not recorded which). Every receptor here comes from a woman under 40 who had been exposed to COVID-19.

V gene TRBV4-1 combines with J gene TRBJ1-5; 7 bases are shared with TRBD1. CDR3 length: 16 residues. Germline CDR1 reads MGHRA; CDR2 reads YSYEKL. With V trimmed by 3 bases and J by 0 bases, 5 bases remained unmatched. CDR3 sequence reads: CASSQTGNPSNQPQHF. In DNA, the CDR3 is TGCGCCAGCAGCCAGACAGGGAATCCTAGCAATCAGCCCCAGCATTTT.

The chain is built from TRBV5-4 and TRBJ1-6, with TRBD1 as a possible D gene (6 bases). Germline values: CDR1 SGHNT, CDR2 YYREEE (reference sequence). This CDR3 is built from 13 residues. V was pared by 6 bases and J by 12 bases, with 16 bases between. The CDR3 loop reads CASNTNRVGPLHF. The CDR3 DNA is TGTGCCAGCAACACGAACAGGGTAGGACCCCTCCACTTT.

Only one count was recorded for this clone. The V gene is TRBV5-1, the J gene TRBJ1-3; D ambiguous. CDR1 SGHRS and CDR2 YFSETQ come from the germline V gene. This CDR3 has 15 amino acids. With 5 bases removed from V and 2 bases from J, the gap between germline ends came to 14 bases. The CDR3 region has the DNA TGCGCCAGCAGGGGTCTACCAGAGGCTGGAAACACCATATATTTT. Residues: CASRGLPEAGNTIYF. Full variable domain (outside the CDR3, taken from reference TRBV5-1 and TRBJ1-3): KAGVTQTPRYLIKTRGQQVTLSCSPISGHRSVSWYQQTPGQGLQFLFEYFSETQRNKGNFPGRFSGRQFSNSRSEMNVSTLELGDSALYLCASRGLPEAGNTIYFGEGSWLTVV.

This rearrangement joins TRBV4-3 to TRBJ2-2; D is possibly TRBD2 (5 bases). Trimming removed 0 bases from V and 5 bases from J, with 13 bases in between. Germline assignment: CDR1 LGHNA and CDR2 YSLEER. The CDR3 consists of 16 residues. CDR3 coding DNA: TGCGCCAGCAGCCAAGATTGGTCCCCGGGGACCGGGGAGCTGTTTTTT. Translating it yields CASSQDWSPGTGELFF.

Here the CDR3 reads CASGQWVREQYF. The CDR3 DNA reads TGTGCCAGCGGTCAATGGGTGAGGGAGCAGTACTTC. J is TRBJ2-7 and V is TRBV28; D not certain. CDR3 length: 12 residues. V lost 8 bases, J lost 7 bases, and 15 bases lay in between. Per the germline V gene, CDR1 is MDHEN and CDR2 is SYDVKM.

This chain joins TRBV5-1 and TRBJ2-7, with no clear D. Per the germline V gene, CDR1 is SGHRS and CDR2 is YFSETQ. The CDR3 spans 15 residues. V gave up 2 bases and J gave up 0 bases, with 12 bases separating them. In DNA form, the CDR3 reads TGCGCCAGCAGCTTAGACACATCCTTCTCCTACGAGCAGTACTTC. Translation: CASSLDTSFSYEQYF.

CDR3 bases: TGTGCCAGCAGCTTGGTGACAGGGAAGATGTATGAAAAACTGTTTTTT. It codes for CASSLVTGKMYEKLFF. The genes are TRBV5-4 and TRBJ1-4; the match to TRBD1 covers 7 bases. Germline V gene data show CDR1 as SGHNT and CDR2 as YYREEE (reference sequence). The V gene end was trimmed by 0 bases and the J gene end by 6 bases; junction bases not matched to a gene: 8. The CDR3 totals 16 residues.

In this sample, this clone turned up once. V gene TRBV5-1 combines with J gene TRBJ2-4, with TRBD1 as a possible D gene (6 bases). The V and J ends lost 1 base and 2 bases respectively, with 19 bases between them. The V gene's germline CDR1 is SGHRS and CDR2 YFSETQ. This CDR3 region has 18 residues. CDR3 nucleotides: TGCGCCAGCAGCTTGCAGTTTGGGGACAAGAGTACCAAAAACATTCAGTACTTC. Its protein product is CASSLQFGDKSTKNIQYF.

The V gene is TRBV10-3, the J gene TRBJ2-7, with D hard to call. V was cut by 3 bases and J by 5 bases, with 11 bases left in between. CDR3 size: 13 residues. The V gene's germline CDR1 is ENHRY and CDR2 SYGVKD. The chain's CDR3 is CAISEEFRNEQYF. The CDR3 DNA reads TGTGCCATCAGTGAAGAATTCAGGAACGAGCAGTACTTC.

This chain uses TRBV5-1 with TRBJ2-1, with a weak D call TRBD1 (5 bases). Deletions cut 0 bases from V and 8 bases from J, with 15 bases between. CDR1 and CDR2 from the germline V gene are SGHRS and YFSETQ. CDR3 size: 15 residues. The CDR3 sequence is CASSLVGRPEDEQFF. CDR3 in DNA: TGCGCCAGCAGCTTGGTGGGGCGGCCTGAGGATGAGCAGTTCTTC. Together with reference TRBV5-1 and TRBJ2-1, the CDR3 gives the full variable domain: KAGVTQTPRYLIKTRGQQVTLSCSPISGHRSVSWYQQTPGQGLQFLFEYFSETQRNKGNFPGRFSGRQFSNSRSEMNVSTLELGDSALYLCASSLVGRPEDEQFFGPGTRLTVL.

CDR3 residues: CAWSPRGPLVGYTF. Here the CDR3 DNA reads TGTGCCTGGAGCCCGCGAGGGCCTTTAGTTGGCTACACCTTC. V is TRBV30 and J is TRBJ1-2; D is unclear. Trimming stripped 3 bases from V and 7 bases from J, with 18 bases between. This CDR3 is 14 amino acids long. Germline CDR1 is GTSNPN and CDR2 is SVGIG (reference sequence). Complete variable domain (other parts from reference TRBV30 and TRBJ1-2): SQTIHQWPATLVQPVGSPLSLECTVEGTSNPNLYWYRQAAGRGLQLLFYSVGIGQISSEVPQNLSASRPQDRQFILSSKKLLLSDSGFYLCAWSPRGPLVGYTFGSGTRLTVV.

The chain joins TRBV14 to TRBJ2-3; 15 bases match TRBD2. V gave up 0 bases and J gave up 4 bases; unmatched junction bases: 14. The length of the CDR3 is 21 residues. Germline lookup yields CDR1 SGHDN and CDR2 FVKESK. The CDR3 DNA reads as TGTGCCAGCAGCCAAGAGATCGCGGGACTAGCGGGGGGCCTATATCCAGATACGCAGTATTTT. Translated, it gives CASSQEIAGLAGGLYPDTQYF.

This chain connects TRBV3-1 (or the pseudogene TRBV3-2) to TRBJ1-5, with 7 bases aligning to TRBD1. V lost 3 bases to trimming and J lost 5 bases; unmatched junction nucleotides: 10. Germline V lookup: CDR1 LGHDT, CDR2 YNNKEL (reference sequence). The CDR3 has 16 residues. DNA of the CDR3: TGTGCCAGCAGCCACCGTGGGACAGTCCCTCATCAGCCCCAGCATTTT. Its protein product is CASSHRGTVPHQPQHF.

The chain is built from TRBV5-1 and TRBJ1-1, with 11 positions matching TRBD1. CDR1 SGHRS and CDR2 YFSETQ come from the germline V gene. Trimming took 4 bases from V and 6 from J; bases not matched to a gene: 5. The CDR3 runs 14 residues. The CDR3 loop reads CASSPGQGAAEAFF. For the CDR3, the DNA is TGCGCCAGCAGCCCTGGACAGGGGGCGGCTGAAGCTTTCTTT.

This clone appeared a single time. CDR3 loop: CASNPMTGTYEQYF. Written as DNA, the CDR3 is TGTGCCAGCAACCCCATGACAGGGACCTACGAGCAGTACTTC. The chain has TRBV6-5 and TRBJ2-7, with 7 nucleotides matching TRBD1. This CDR3 contains 14 residues. Looked up from germline, CDR1 is MNHEY and CDR2 is SVGAGI. The V gene end was trimmed by 7 bases and the J gene end by 2 bases; junction bases not matched to a gene: 8.

The chain has TRBV21-1 and TRBJ2-1; the D segment call TRBD2 is taken from the table without a DNA check. TRBV21-1 is flagged as a pseudogene. This CDR3 spans 17 amino acids. CDR3: CASSKAGSGGASNEQFF. The CDR3 coding sequence is TGTGCCAGCAGCAAAGCGGGGAGTGGGGGGGCGTCCAATGAGCAGTTCTTC.

The chain recombines TRBV7-9 with TRBJ2-7, with D maybe TRBD1 (5 bases). The CDR3 is 14 residues long. The germline gives CDR1 SEHNR, CDR2 FQNEAQ (reference sequence). The V end was cut by 0 bases, the J end by 5 bases, with 11 bases between. The CDR3 reads CASSLATDVDEQYF. The CDR3 DNA sequence: TGTGCCAGCAGCTTAGCGACAGATGTGGACGAGCAGTACTTC.

The chain has TRBV3-1 (or the pseudogene TRBV3-2) and TRBJ1-3; 9 bases are shared with TRBD1. Germline V gene sequence: CDR1 LGHDT, CDR2 YNNKEL (reference sequence). CDR3 size: 14 residues. With 6 bases clipped from V and 9 bases from J, the junction kept 9 bases outside the gene matches. The DNA for the CDR3 is TGTGCCAGCAGGGGAAGACAGGGGGGAGGCACCATATATTTT. It encodes CASRGRQGGGTIYF.

This rearrangement joins TRBV28 to TRBJ1-5; no reliable D call. Trimming took off 5 bases at V and 6 bases at J, with 11 bases between the two ends. The CDR3 spans 13 residues. Germline lookup yields CDR1 MDHEN and CDR2 SYDVKM. CDR3 loop: CASSLKAGQPQHF. DNA of the CDR3: TGTGCCAGCAGTCTCAAAGCCGGTCAGCCCCAGCATTTT. The full variable domain, in which reference TRBV28 and TRBJ1-5 provide the parts outside the CDR3, is DVKVTQSSRYLVKRTGEKVFLECVQDMDHENMFWYRQDPGLGLRLIYFSYDVKMKEKGDIPEGYSVSREKKERFSLILESASTNQTSMYLCASSLKAGQPQHFGDGTRLSIL.

This chain connects TRBV28 to TRBJ2-7; TRBD1 might be the D (5 bases). Trimming left V 6 bases short and J 3 bases short, with 9 bases between. The V gene's germline CDR1 is MDHEN and CDR2 SYDVKM. The CDR3 is 12 amino acids. In DNA form, the CDR3 reads TGTGCCAGCAGAGGGGATTTCTACGAGCAGTACTTC. As protein: CASRGDFYEQYF.

This chain connects TRBV7-9 to TRBJ2-5; D uncertain. The CDR3 loop spans 15 amino acids. Germline values: CDR1 SEHNR, CDR2 FQNEAQ (reference sequence). V lost 3 bases, J lost 0 bases, and 11 bases lay in between. CDR3 nucleotides: TGTGCCAGCAGCTTGCGAGAATCGTACCAAGAGACCCAGTACTTC. Translation: CASSLRESYQETQYF.

This chain connects TRBV12-3 or TRBV12-4 to TRBJ1-1; D uncertain. V lost 2 bases and J lost 8, with 12 bases in between. CDR3 length: 13 amino acids. CDR3 coding DNA: TGTGCCAGCAGTTTAATTGGAGGAGGCGAAGCTTTCTTT. Translation: CASSLIGGGEAFF.

This clone showed up just once. The chain has TRBV30 and TRBJ2-1; 7 bases are a match to TRBD1. Trimming at V came to 3 bases and at J to 15 bases, leaving 8 bases not matched to a gene. Germline CDR1 reads GTSNPN; CDR2 reads SVGIG (reference sequence). The CDR3 is 11 amino acids. CDR3 in DNA: TGTGCCTGGAGAAGGGGGCTGGCGGGGTTCTTC. As protein: CAWRRGLAGFF.

This chain joins TRBV4-1 and TRBJ1-5; tentative D call: TRBD1 (5 bases). This CDR3 region has 17 residues. Germline V gene data show CDR1 as MGHRA and CDR2 as YSYEKL. Trimming removed 0 bases at V and 7 bases at J, with 19 bases between. The CDR3 DNA sequence: TGCGCCAGCAGCCAAGAAGGGGTGGCCCTTCATCAGCAGCCCCAGCATTTT. Encoded protein: CASSQEGVALHQQPQHF.

V usage is TRBV7-3 and J usage is TRBJ2-1; 9 nucleotides line up with TRBD2. CDR1 and CDR2 (germline): SGHTA, FQGTGA. V was pared by 4 bases and J by 8 bases, with 9 bases of the junction left unmatched. The CDR3 runs to 15 residues. For the CDR3, the DNA is TGTGCCAGCAGCTCCACCGGGACTAGCCCCCATGAGCAGTTCTTC. This sequence encodes CASSSTGTSPHEQFF.

The V and J genes are TRBV18 and TRBJ2-5; 7 positions match TRBD1. This CDR3 has 15 residues. V lost 1 base to trimming and J lost 3 bases; unmatched junction nucleotides: 5. Germline lookup yields CDR1 KGHSH and CDR2 LQKENI. CDR3 nucleotides: TGTGCCAGCTCACCACGTGTGCAGGGGGAAGAGACCCAGTACTTC. Its translation: CASSPRVQGEETQYF. The full variable domain, rest sourced from reference TRBV18 and TRBJ2-5, is NAGVMQNPRHLVRRRGQEARLRCSPMKGHSHVYWYRQLPEEGLKFMVYLQKENIIDESGMPKERFSAEFPKEGPSILRIQQVVRGDSAAYFCASSPRVQGEETQYFGPGTRLLVL.

This sequence joins TRBV18 and TRBJ1-6; a possible D gene is TRBD1 (5 bases). Germline lookup yields CDR1 KGHSH and CDR2 LQKENI. CDR3 length: 16 residues. Trimming pared 1 base from V and 7 bases from J, leaving 14 bases between. As DNA, the CDR3 is TGTGCCAGCTCACCACTGGGGCGGTTAGAAAATTCACCCCTCCACTTT. This gives the protein CASSPLGRLENSPLHF.

DNA for the CDR3: TGCGCCAGCAGCGGGGACACCTCCTACGAGCAGTACTTC. Translation gives CASSGDTSYEQYF. The V and J genes are TRBV5-1 and TRBJ2-7, with a tentative D call TRBD1 (6 bases). The CDR3 loop spans 13 amino acids. Trimming took off 4 bases at V and 0 bases at J, with 8 bases between the two ends. CDR1 SGHRS and CDR2 YFSETQ come from the germline V gene.

The chain uses TRBV2 and TRBJ2-7, with a tentative D call TRBD1 (6 bases). Germline CDR1 SNHLY, CDR2 FYNNEI. This CDR3 has 12 amino acids. Trimming removed 6 bases from V and 3 bases from J, with 9 bases in between. The CDR3 sequence: CASSPGVYEQYF. DNA of the CDR3: TGTGCCAGCAGCCCAGGGGTCTACGAGCAGTACTTC.